The 5 T cell receptor beta chains below come from one sample, sequenced in a study of blood T cells in healthy people across ages. It was with a sample-barcoded 5' primer and a J-beta primer mix that a second PCR of roughly 6 to 12 cycles was run. Via MiXCR, TCRdb re-called the 5' RACE reads, giving one row per CDR3 protein. The sample shows about 940,000 distinct CDR3 sequences, 48% of them seen only once. Sequencing was carried out using blood. Every receptor here comes from a man aged 30 to 45 in good health.

V usage is TRBV20-1 and J usage is TRBJ2-7; the match to TRBD1 covers 8 bases. J gave up 2 bases and V 6 bases, and 9 bases lay outside the gene matches. The CDR3 has 14 residues. CDR1 and CDR2 from the germline V gene are DFQATT and SNEGSKA (reference sequence). DNA for the CDR3: TGCAGTGCCCCCGACAGGGGAACAACCTACGAGCAGTACTTC. This gives the protein CSAPDRGTTYEQYF.

In the case of this clonotype: One end of the junction varies from germline; a read error may be responsible. J is TRBJ2-1 and V is TRBV7-9; tentatively, D is TRBD2 (6 bases). Germline V gene sequence: CDR1 SEHNR, CDR2 FQNEAQ (reference sequence). The CDR3 runs to 14 residues. The CDR3 DNA reads as TGTGCCAGCAGCTGGGCGGGAATCTACAGTGAGCAGTTCTTC. It translates to CASSWAGIYSEQFF. Variable domain in full (rest from reference TRBV7-9 and TRBJ2-1): DTGVSQNPRHKITKRGQNVTFRCDPISEHNRLYWYRQTLGQGPEFLTYFQNEAQLEKSRLLSDRFSAERPKGSFSTLEIQRTEQGDSAMYLCASSWAGIYSEQFFGPGTRLTVL.

The rearrangement links TRBV28 to TRBJ1-1, with a tentative D call TRBD1 (5 bases). CDR3 length: 12 amino acids. Germline values: CDR1 MDHEN, CDR2 SYDVKM. V gave up 3 bases and J gave up 5 bases, with 7 bases separating them. For the CDR3, the DNA is TGTGCCAGCAGTTTCGGGGCAACTGAAGCTTTCTTT. Residues: CASSFGATEAFF.

The V gene is TRBV20-1, the J gene TRBJ2-7; 10 bases agree with TRBD2. The CDR3 totals 16 residues. The germline gives CDR1 DFQATT, CDR2 SNEGSKA (reference sequence). V trimming: 2 bases; J trimming: 0 bases; junction bases outside the gene matches: 7. The CDR3 nucleotides read TGCAGTGCTAGATCCGTTAGCGGGGGGAGCTCCTACGAGCAGTACTTC. It specifies CSARSVSGGSSYEQYF.

This clonotype occurred a few times. The chain uses TRBV7-2 and TRBJ1-2, with unresolved D. Germline assignment: CDR1 SGHTA and CDR2 FQGNSA. The CDR3 sequence is 12 residues long. V lost 4 bases to trimming and J lost 7 bases, with 10 bases between them. CDR3 sequence (DNA): TGTGCCAGCAGCTCCCGCCTCTTTGGCTACACCTTC. It translates to CASSSRLFGYTF.